This TCR beta chain was sequenced in a study of control samples from healthy donors and cancer patients. Repertoires were generated with immunoSEQ multiplex PCR, while TCRdb's copy carries only in-frame clones and drops some. Of 65,000 to 95,000 clones listed, roughly 86% are singletons. The CDR3 totals 18 residues. With 4 bases clipped from V and 0 bases from J, the junction kept 13 bases outside the gene matches. V usage is TRBV5-3 and J usage is TRBJ1-5, with 7 bases fitting TRBD1. TRBV5-3 is recorded as an ORF, its role being uncertain. Sequences were obtained from blood. This clonotype was sampled from a man aged 45-65 years in good health. CDR3 amino acids: CARSLLTGTDYSNQPQHF. The CDR3 DNA follows: TGTGCCAGAAGCCTCTTGACCGGGACAGATTATAGCAATCAGCCCCAGCATTTT.